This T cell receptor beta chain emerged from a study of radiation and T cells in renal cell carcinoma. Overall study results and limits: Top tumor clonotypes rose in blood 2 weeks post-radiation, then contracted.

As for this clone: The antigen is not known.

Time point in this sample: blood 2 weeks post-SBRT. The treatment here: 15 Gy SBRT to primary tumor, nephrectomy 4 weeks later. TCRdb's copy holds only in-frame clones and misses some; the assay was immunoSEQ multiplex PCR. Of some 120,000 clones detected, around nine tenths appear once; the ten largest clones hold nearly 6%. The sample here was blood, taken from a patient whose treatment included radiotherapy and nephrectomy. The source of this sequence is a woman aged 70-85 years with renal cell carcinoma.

CDR3 residues: CASSPHRTDGELFF. The DNA of the CDR3 is TGTGCCAGCAGCCCCCATCGGACTGACGGGGAGCTGTTTTTT. The chain links TRBV9 to TRBJ2-2; perhaps TRBD2 as D (5 bases). Looked up from germline, CDR1 is SGDLS and CDR2 is YYNGEE. Trimming cost V 4 bases and J 7 bases, with 14 bases left between them. This CDR3 region has 14 residues.